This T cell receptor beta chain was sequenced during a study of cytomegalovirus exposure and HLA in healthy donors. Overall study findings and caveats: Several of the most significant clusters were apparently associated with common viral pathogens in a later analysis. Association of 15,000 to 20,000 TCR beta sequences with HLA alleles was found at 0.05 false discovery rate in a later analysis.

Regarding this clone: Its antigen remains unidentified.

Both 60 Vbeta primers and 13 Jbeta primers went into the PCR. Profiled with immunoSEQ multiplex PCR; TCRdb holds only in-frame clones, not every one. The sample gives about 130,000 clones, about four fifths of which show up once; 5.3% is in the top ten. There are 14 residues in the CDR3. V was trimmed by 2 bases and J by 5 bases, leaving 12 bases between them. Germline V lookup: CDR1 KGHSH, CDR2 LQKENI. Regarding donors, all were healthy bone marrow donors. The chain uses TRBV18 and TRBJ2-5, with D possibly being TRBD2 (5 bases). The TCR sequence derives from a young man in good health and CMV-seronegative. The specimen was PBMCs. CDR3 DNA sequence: TGTGCCAGCTCACCAGCGGGTCGCGGGGAGACCCAGTACTTC. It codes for CASSPAGRGETQYF.